One and the same sample provided the 17 T cell receptor beta chains below, sequenced in a study of cytomegalovirus exposure and HLA in healthy donors. The PCR employed 60 Vbeta primers together with 13 Jbeta primers. TCRdb keeps only in-frame clones here, not all; method: immunoSEQ multiplex PCR. The table records approximately 190,000 clones, about four fifths of them present only once. Specimen: PBMCs. The receptor set was obtained from a woman between 18 and 30 years old in good health and CMV-seronegative.

The chain recombines TRBV4-1 with TRBJ2-1; 8 bases map to TRBD2. Germline lookup yields CDR1 MGHRA and CDR2 YSYEKL. The trim removed 2 bases at V and 2 bases at J, leaving 8 bases unmatched. This CDR3 spans 17 amino acids. The CDR3 DNA reads TGCGCCAGCAGCCAATTGTCTAGCGGGCTTACCTACAATGAGCAGTTCTTC. Protein sequence: CASSQLSSGLTYNEQFF.

The chain employs TRBV7-8 and TRBJ1-4, with 7 bases matching TRBD1. The CDR3 is 16 residues long. Germline trimming cut 4 bases from V and 0 bases from J; bases unmatched to any gene: 5. From germline, CDR1 is SGHVS and CDR2 FQNEAQ. CDR3: CASSSGTAATNEKLFF. As DNA, the CDR3 is TGTGCCAGCAGCTCCGGGACAGCAGCAACTAATGAAAAACTGTTTTTT.

The gene calls are TRBV5-1 and TRBJ2-3, with 13 bases matching TRBD2. The CDR3 loop spans 17 amino acids. Germline-derived CDR1 and CDR2 are SGHRS and YFSETQ. The J segment lost 4 bases and the V segment lost 0 bases, leaving 5 bases of the junction unmatched. The CDR3, as DNA: TGCGCCAGCAGCTTGGAGACTAGCGGGAGGACCTCAGATACGCAGTATTTT. Its protein product is CASSLETSGRTSDTQYF.

This chain uses TRBV27 with TRBJ2-1; no clear D. Germline CDR1 reads MNHEY; CDR2 reads SMNVEV (reference sequence). The CDR3 extends over 13 amino acids. The V end was cut by 2 bases, the J end by 8 bases, with 10 bases between. CDR3 DNA sequence: TGTGCCAGCAGTTTAAAGGCTAGACATGAGCAGTTCTTC. It codes for CASSLKARHEQFF.

The chain recombines TRBV5-1 with TRBJ2-1; perhaps TRBD2 as D (5 bases). Per the germline V gene, CDR1 is SGHRS and CDR2 is YFSETQ. This CDR3 region has 15 residues. V lost 1 base and J lost 6, with 14 bases in between. The CDR3 DNA reads as TGCGCCAGCAGCTTGAAAGCAGGAGGCGGCAATGAGCAGTTCTTC. Translating gives CASSLKAGGGNEQFF. Drawing the rest from reference TRBV5-1 and TRBJ2-1, the complete variable domain is KAGVTQTPRYLIKTRGQQVTLSCSPISGHRSVSWYQQTPGQGLQFLFEYFSETQRNKGNFPGRFSGRQFSNSRSEMNVSTLELGDSALYLCASSLKAGGGNEQFFGPGTRLTVL.

The gene calls are TRBV28 and TRBJ2-7, with D possibly matching TRBD2 (5 bases). Deletions cut 2 bases from V and 7 bases from J, with 18 bases between. CDR3 length: 15 amino acids. From germline, CDR1 is MDHEN and CDR2 SYDVKM. CDR3 loop: CASSLGLSLAGEQYF. The CDR3 nucleotides are TGTGCCAGCAGTTTAGGGCTGAGCCTAGCTGGGGAGCAGTACTTC.

V usage is TRBV7-6 and J usage is TRBJ2-7, with 9 bases aligning to TRBD1. The CDR3 is 16 residues long. Trimming at V came to 5 bases and at J to 5 bases, leaving 13 bases not matched to a gene. Germline-derived CDR1 and CDR2 are SGHVS and FNYEAQ. The CDR3 here is CASSPRGAGTGNEQYF. CDR3 in DNA: TGTGCCAGCAGCCCTAGGGGGGCCGGGACAGGGAACGAGCAGTACTTC. Variable domain in full (rest from reference TRBV7-6 and TRBJ2-7): GAGVSQSPRYKVTKRGQDVALRCDPISGHVSLYWYRQALGQGPEFLTYFNYEAQQDKSGLPNDRFSAERPEGSISTLTIQRTEQRDSAMYRCASSPRGAGTGNEQYFGPGTRLTVT.

This sequence joins TRBV13 and TRBJ2-1, with 8 bases fitting TRBD2. The CDR3 sequence is 15 residues long. The ends lost 1 base at V and 6 bases at J; junction bases unmatched: 5. The germline V gene encodes CDR1 PRHDT and CDR2 FYEKMQ (reference sequence). The CDR3 DNA follows: TGTGCCAGCAGCTTAGAGCGGGGGCTTGTCAATGAGCAGTTCTTC. This sequence encodes CASSLERGLVNEQFF. The entire variable domain, with the rest obtained from reference TRBV13 and TRBJ2-1, is as follows: AAGVIQSPRHLIKEKRETATLKCYPIPRHDTVYWYQQGPGQDPQFLISFYEKMQSDKGSIPDRFSAQQFSDYHSELNMSSLELGDSALYFCASSLERGLVNEQFFGPGTRLTVL.

The chain is built from TRBV6-6 and TRBJ1-6; TRBD1 might be the D (5 bases). Between the trimmed V and J ends, which lost 8 bases and 9 bases, there was a span of 14 bases. CDR1 MNHNY and CDR2 SVGAGI come from the germline V gene (reference sequence). The CDR3 contains 13 residues. The CDR3 protein is CASVGGGASPLHF. CDR3 DNA sequence: TGTGCCAGCGTTGGGGGGGGAGCTTCACCCCTCCACTTT.

As concerns this clone: One end of the junction varies from germline; a read error may be responsible. The chain couples TRBV6-5 to TRBJ2-5; 9 bases fit TRBD1. CDR3 length: 13 amino acids. From germline, CDR1 is MNHEY and CDR2 SVGAGI. In nucleotides, the CDR3 is TGTGCCAGCAGGGACAGGGGTGAAGAGGCCCAGTACTTC. This codes for CASRDRGEEAQYF.

The rearrangement uses TRBV7-6 and TRBJ2-7; 14 nucleotides align to TRBD2. The CDR3 covers 17 residues. V trimming: 2 bases; J trimming: 4 bases; junction bases outside the gene matches: 7. Germline-derived CDR1 and CDR2 are SGHVS and FNYEAQ. CDR3 region: CASSLKAGLAGAYEQYF. CDR3 nucleotide sequence: TGTGCCAGCAGCTTAAAGGCGGGACTAGCGGGAGCTTACGAGCAGTACTTC.

The genes are TRBV2 and TRBJ2-6, with D perhaps matching TRBD1 (6 bases). The CDR3 has 17 residues. Germline V gene sequence: CDR1 SNHLY, CDR2 FYNNEI. V lost 5 bases, J lost 2 bases, and 16 bases lay in between. This CDR3 reads CASSRSTGLPGANVLTF. The CDR3 bases are TGTGCCAGCAGTCGATCCACAGGGCTCCCTGGGGCCAACGTCCTGACTTTC.

The V and J genes are TRBV10-3 and TRBJ1-1, with 10 bases matching TRBD1. This CDR3 contains 15 residues. Germline lookup yields CDR1 ENHRY and CDR2 SYGVKD. Trimming at V came to 0 bases and at J to 5 bases, leaving 3 bases not matched to a gene. CDR3 bases: TGTGCCATCAGTGAGTCGGAGGGACAGGGGACTGAAGCTTTCTTT. Amino acids: CAISESEGQGTEAFF.

CDR3 amino acids: CASSEDLRQGPQETQYF. CDR3 nucleotide sequence: TGTGCCAGCAGTGAGGACCTTCGACAGGGTCCGCAAGAGACCCAGTACTTC. V and J are TRBV2 and TRBJ2-5, with 7 bases matching TRBD1. CDR1 and CDR2 from the germline V gene are SNHLY and FYNNEI. V lost 3 bases and J lost 2; bases outside the gene matches: 12. The CDR3 is 17 residues long.

The sample holds one count of this clone. The rearrangement uses TRBV19 and TRBJ1-2, with D possibly being TRBD1 (6 bases). From germline, CDR1 is LNHDA and CDR2 SQIVND (reference sequence). This CDR3 spans 14 amino acids. V gave up 4 bases and J gave up 3 bases, with 12 bases separating them. The CDR3 sequence is CASSRKGGDYGYTF. CDR3 in DNA: TGTGCCAGTAGTAGGAAAGGGGGGGACTATGGCTACACCTTC.

V gene TRBV6-1 combines with J gene TRBJ2-1; D gene ambiguous. The CDR3 consists of 16 residues. V was pared by 2 bases and J by 0 bases, with 11 bases between. Germline V gene data show CDR1 as MNHNS and CDR2 as SASEGT. The CDR3 DNA follows: TGTGCCAGCAGTGAAATGGTCCGTAGCTCCTACAATGAGCAGTTCTTC. Encoded protein: CASSEMVRSSYNEQFF.

The rearrangement uses TRBV18 and TRBJ2-4; D remains unclear. The CDR3 spans 16 residues. The germline V gene has CDR1 KGHSH and CDR2 LQKENI. The ends were cut back, 0 bases at V and 0 bases at J, with 9 bases in the middle. The CDR3 region is CASSPPSQLAKNIQYF. As DNA, the CDR3 is TGTGCCAGCTCACCACCGTCCCAACTAGCCAAAAACATTCAGTACTTC. Full variable domain (missing parts from reference TRBV18 and TRBJ2-4): NAGVMQNPRHLVRRRGQEARLRCSPMKGHSHVYWYRQLPEEGLKFMVYLQKENIIDESGMPKERFSAEFPKEGPSILRIQQVVRGDSAAYFCASSPPSQLAKNIQYFGAGTRLSVL.